Sequencing of this TCR beta chain was carried out in a study of blood T cell repertoires in COVID-19. On the study more broadly: The United States, Italy and Spain supplied acute and convalescent COVID-19 samples.

Seattle patient enrollment occurred during active infection, with longitudinal follow-up thereafter. The CDR3 is made up of 13 amino acids. From germline, CDR1 is SGHTA and CDR2 FQGNSA. Original processing notes: Estimation of nucleated cell counts was performed using reference gene primer amplification. This table comes from immunoSEQ multiplex PCR, and its TCRdb copy is limited to in-frame clones, with some not included. The V and J calls and the clone size are those of that table, but D and trimming were determined from the DNA. Of 140,000 to 150,000 clones in the sample, approximately 85% are singletons; the top ten hold around 8%. On this clone itself: At one boundary the junction diverges from the germline segment, which might be a read error.

The sequencing input was peripheral blood. The source of this sequence is a woman aged 55-70 years with COVID-19, enrolled during active disease. This chain joins TRBV7-2 and TRBJ2-7; D uncertain. CDR3 amino acids: CASSLVSSSEQYF. The CDR3, as DNA: TGTGCCAGCAGCTTAGTATCCTCCTCCGAGCAGTACTTC.